This T cell receptor (beta chain) was obtained from a study of Graves' ophthalmopathy and Graves' hyperthyroidism. V gave up 7 bases and J gave up 4 bases; unmatched junction bases: 12. This CDR3 comprises 15 residues. CDR1 is ENHRY and CDR2 is SYGVKD in the germline V gene. Beta-chain TCR CDR3 regions were amplified from RNA transcripts. RT-PCR was first run with HTBI primers, then multiplex PCR in a second round. TCRdb recomputed calls from the multiplex PCR reads with MiXCR, one row per CDR3 protein. The data show a few hundred thousand distinct CDR3 sequences, approximately 37% seen once. The V call is TRBV10-3, the J call TRBJ1-2; TRBD1 aligns across 7 bases. The clonotype was recovered from an adult man with Graves' hyperthyroidism. Input material: peripheral blood or thyroid tissue (not recorded which). The CDR3 coding sequence is TGTGCCATCAAGGGGGCCAGGGTGCGTTCCTATGGCTACACCTTC. Translation gives CAIKGARVRSYGYTF.